What follows describes a single T cell receptor beta chain. Its antigen is still unknown. The CDR3 is 13 amino acids. Germline lookup yields CDR1 SGHDT and CDR2 YYEEEE. Deletions cut 4 bases from V and 3 bases from J, with 7 bases between. This record belongs to a study of T cell responses to AZD1222 COVID-19 vaccine. General study results and limits: Donors were chiefly white British, with a greater number of females, and clonal diversity was perhaps underestimated. Spike-specific TCRs gained breadth and depth after people received two AZD1222 doses. Repertoires were obtained only post-peak T cell response.

Measured with immunoSEQ multiplex PCR; TCRdb has only the in-frame clones, and not every one. The sample lists over 150,000 clones; roughly 94% were seen once. J is TRBJ2-2 and V is TRBV5-6, with a weak D call TRBD2 (6 bases). The material was peripheral blood, obtained on day 0 of MenACWY control vaccination. The TCR sequence derives from an adult in good health. This CDR3 is CASSPGDTGELFF. The CDR3, as DNA: TGTGCCAGCAGCCCGGGGGACACCGGGGAGCTGTTTTTT.